Below are 27 T cell receptor beta chains sequenced from a single sample in a study of blood T cell repertoires in COVID-19. Profiling relied on immunoSEQ multiplex PCR, and the TCRdb table lists in-frame clones only, not all of them. The sample records about half a million clones, approximately 83% being singletons. Sequencing was carried out using peripheral blood. The source of these receptors is a human donor in a cohort sampled during active COVID-19.

The chain is built from TRBV18 and TRBJ1-2; 10 bases are a match to TRBD1. The V gene's germline CDR1 is KGHSH and CDR2 LQKENI. This CDR3 is 14 amino acids long. With V trimmed by 6 bases and J by 5 bases, 6 bases remained unmatched. This chain's CDR3 is CASSTGTGVYGYTF. The CDR3 DNA reads as TGTGCCAGCTCGACCGGGACAGGGGTGTATGGCTACACCTTC. Looking up the rest from reference TRBV18 and TRBJ1-2 gives the full variable domain: NAGVMQNPRHLVRRRGQEARLRCSPMKGHSHVYWYRQLPEEGLKFMVYLQKENIIDESGMPKERFSAEFPKEGPSILRIQQVVRGDSAAYFCASSTGTGVYGYTFGSGTRLTVV.

This clone turned up a few times. The V and J genes are TRBV19 and TRBJ1-2, with 9 bases lining up with TRBD1. The CDR3 covers 15 residues. CDR1 and CDR2 from the germline V gene are LNHDA and SQIVND (reference sequence). The V gene end was trimmed by 5 bases and the J gene end by 3 bases; junction bases not matched to a gene: 7. The CDR3 spells CASSEQGARHYGYTF. CDR3 coding DNA: TGTGCCAGTAGTGAACAGGGGGCGCGCCACTATGGCTACACCTTC.

The chain is built from TRBV6-2 or TRBV6-3 and TRBJ1-1, with 7 bases aligning to TRBD1. CDR1 and CDR2 (germline): MNHEY, SVGEGT. This CDR3 is 14 amino acids long. V gave up 4 bases and J gave up 2 bases; unmatched junction bases: 4. The CDR3, as DNA: TGTGCCAGCAGTTGGGGACAGACAAACACTGAAGCTTTCTTT. Residues: CASSWGQTNTEAFF.

The chain couples TRBV10-3 to TRBJ2-7, with D tentatively TRBD1 (6 bases). The CDR3 consists of 12 residues. V was cut by 7 bases and J by 6 bases, with 13 bases left in between. Germline-derived CDR1 and CDR2 are ENHRY and SYGVKD. The CDR3 spells CAITGDGGEQYF. Written as DNA, the CDR3 is TGTGCCATCACAGGGGACGGAGGCGAGCAGTACTTC.

This clone has just a few counts. The gene calls are TRBV19 and TRBJ1-2; TRBD1 matches 8 bases. This CDR3 is built from 13 residues. Germline V gene lookup returns CDR1 LNHDA and CDR2 SQIVND (reference sequence). Unmatched junction bases numbered 2, after V lost 0 bases and J lost 8 bases. The chain's CDR3 is CASSIEDRVGYTF. DNA for the CDR3: TGTGCCAGTAGTATAGAGGACAGGGTCGGCTACACCTTC.

V is TRBV6-1 and J is TRBJ2-2, with D tentatively TRBD1 (6 bases). CDR1 MNHNS and CDR2 SASEGT come from the germline V gene. CDR3 length: 16 residues. Between the trimmed V and J ends, which lost 1 base and 2 bases, there was a span of 11 bases. The CDR3 loop is CASSEGPGANTGELFF. CDR3 in DNA: TGTGCCAGCAGTGAAGGGCCAGGGGCTAACACCGGGGAGCTGTTTTTT.

This clone was seen only a few times. The rearrangement uses TRBV20-1 and TRBJ2-3; possibly TRBD1 for D (6 bases). This CDR3 comprises 13 residues. The germline V gene has CDR1 DFQATT and CDR2 SNEGSKA (reference sequence). With 3 bases removed from V and 10 bases from J, the gap between germline ends came to 17 bases. CDR3 region: CSASGVGGLAQYF. CDR3 DNA sequence: TGCAGTGCTAGTGGGGTTGGGGGCCTGGCGCAGTATTTT.

The chain links TRBV4-2 to TRBJ1-2; 9 nucleotides line up with TRBD1. This CDR3 is 15 amino acids long. From germline, CDR1 is LGHNA and CDR2 YNFKEQ. The junction had 9 bases not matched to a gene; V was cut back by 4 bases and J by 6 bases. The CDR3: CASSPEQGARNGYTF. For the CDR3, the DNA is TGTGCCAGCAGCCCAGAACAGGGGGCGCGGAATGGCTACACCTTC.

V usage is TRBV11-2 and J usage is TRBJ2-1; 7 bases are a match to TRBD2. The junction had 8 bases not matched to a gene; V was cut back by 5 bases and J by 7 bases. Per germline, CDR1 SGHAT and CDR2 FQNNGV. The CDR3 covers 14 residues. The CDR3 protein is CASSLSGAGNEQFF. As DNA, the CDR3 is TGTGCCAGCAGCCTTAGCGGAGCGGGGAATGAGCAGTTCTTC.

In this sample, this clone turned up a few times. The CDR3 region has the DNA TGTGCCAGCAGCTTTTTGCATGAGCATAGGGGGATTTCACCCCTCCACTTT. Protein: CASSFLHEHRGISPLHF. The V call is TRBV7-9, the J call TRBJ1-6, with TRBD1 as a possible D gene (6 bases). Germline CDR1 and CDR2: SEHNR and FQNEAQ (reference sequence). The CDR3 contains 17 residues. Trimming took 3 bases from V and 9 from J, leaving 21 bases between them.

The rearrangement uses TRBV7-3 and TRBJ2-1; 10 bases align to TRBD1. This CDR3 is built from 15 residues. J gave up 8 bases and V 1 base, and 5 bases lay outside the gene matches. CDR1 and CDR2 from the germline V gene are SGHTA and FQGTGA. The CDR3: CASSLMGQGRHEQFF. DNA of the CDR3: TGTGCCAGCAGCTTAATGGGACAGGGGAGGCATGAGCAGTTCTTC.

In its sample, this clone was seen a few times. The CDR3 bases are TGTGCCAGCAGCCCCGGGACAGGGGGCGTGCGGGGGAATCAGCCCCAGCATTTT. This codes for CASSPGTGGVRGNQPQHF. The gene calls are TRBV11-2 and TRBJ1-5, with 12 positions matching TRBD1. Germline-derived CDR1 and CDR2 are SGHAT and FQNNGV. The CDR3 contains 18 residues. Losses at the gene ends were 5 bases for V and 4 bases for J; bases not matched to a gene: 12.

The rearrangement links TRBV2 to TRBJ2-5, with D unresolved. The CDR3 spans 13 residues. CDR1 is SNHLY and CDR2 is FYNNEI in the germline V gene. The germline V and J ends were trimmed by 4 bases and 2 bases, with 8 bases remaining between them. The CDR3 nucleotides are TGTGCCAGCAGTGCCGACGGGCAAGAGACCCAGTACTTC. Amino acid sequence: CASSADGQETQYF.

V gene TRBV30 combines with J gene TRBJ1-2; D remains unclear. From germline, CDR1 is GTSNPN and CDR2 SVGIG (reference sequence). The CDR3 covers 13 residues. V was trimmed by 2 bases and J by 0 bases, leaving 7 bases between them. The chain's CDR3 is CAWSHSSNYGYTF. CDR3 sequence (DNA): TGTGCCTGGAGTCACAGTTCTAACTATGGCTACACCTTC.

J is TRBJ2-1 and V is TRBV7-3; D may be TRBD2 (5 bases). This CDR3 is built from 14 residues. The germline gives CDR1 SGHTA, CDR2 FQGTGA. V shed 2 bases and J shed 6 bases, with 11 bases lying between them. DNA for the CDR3: TGTGCCAGCAGCTTAGGTCGGACTGGCAATGAGCAGTTCTTC. Translating gives CASSLGRTGNEQFF.

The rearrangement joins TRBV5-1 to TRBJ2-3; weak D call: TRBD1 (6 bases). The V end lost 4 bases, the J end lost 8 bases, and 14 bases lay between the germline ends. The length of the CDR3 is 13 residues. Per the germline V gene, CDR1 is SGHRS and CDR2 is YFSETQ. The CDR3 region has the DNA TGCGCCAGCAGCCTGCGACGAGGGGGTACGCAGTATTTT. This translates into CASSLRRGGTQYF. The whole variable domain, filled in from reference TRBV5-1 and TRBJ2-3, reads KAGVTQTPRYLIKTRGQQVTLSCSPISGHRSVSWYQQTPGQGLQFLFEYFSETQRNKGNFPGRFSGRQFSNSRSEMNVSTLELGDSALYLCASSLRRGGTQYFGPGTRLTVL.

V and J are TRBV30 and TRBJ1-4; the D gene is possibly TRBD1 (5 bases). There are 14 residues in the CDR3. Germline CDR1 and CDR2: GTSNPN and SVGIG (reference sequence). Trimming pared 0 bases from V and 8 bases from J, leaving 13 bases between. As DNA, the CDR3 is TGTGCCTGGAGTGTGTGGCAGGGAGGGGAAAAACTGTTTTTT. Translating it yields CAWSVWQGGEKLFF.

The V and J genes are TRBV28 and TRBJ1-5; 7 bases are shared with TRBD1. There are 14 residues in the CDR3. Trimming removed 8 bases from V and 2 bases from J; junction bases left unmatched: 6. Germline-derived CDR1 and CDR2 are MDHEN and SYDVKM. The CDR3 loop is CASGRQGGNQPQHF. CDR3 nucleotides: TGTGCCAGCGGCCGACAGGGCGGCAATCAGCCCCAGCATTTT.

The chain carries TRBV19 and TRBJ1-5, with 12 bases identical to TRBD1. The CDR3 covers 17 residues. Germline values: CDR1 LNHDA, CDR2 SQIVND (reference sequence). The V segment lost 0 bases and the J segment 5 bases; nucleotides outside the gene matches: 5. CDR3 bases: TGTGCCAGTAGTATAGACGTCCGGGACAGGGGGCATCAGCCCCAGCATTTT. Translating it yields CASSIDVRDRGHQPQHF.

This sequence joins TRBV2 and TRBJ2-3; 8 bases are a match to TRBD2. V was clipped by 1 base and J by 1 base; unmatched bases: 4. The CDR3 loop spans 16 amino acids. Per germline, CDR1 SNHLY and CDR2 FYNNEI. CDR3 loop: CASSEGGLEGTDTQYF. The CDR3 DNA is TGTGCCAGCAGTGAAGGGGGACTAGAGGGCACAGATACGCAGTATTTT.

This rearrangement joins TRBV5-6 to TRBJ1-4, with 7 bases identical to TRBD1. In germline, CDR1 is SGHDT, CDR2 YYEEEE. Unmatched junction bases numbered 7, after V lost 0 bases and J lost 8 bases. The length of the CDR3 is 15 residues. The CDR3 protein is CASSLATGAGEKLFF. The CDR3 nucleotides read TGTGCCAGCAGCTTGGCCACAGGGGCGGGGGAAAAACTGTTTTTT.

The chain has TRBV11-1 and TRBJ2-7; D gene ambiguous. The CDR3 runs 14 residues. Trimming pared 0 bases from V and 5 bases from J, leaving 11 bases between. CDR1 and CDR2 from the germline V gene are SGHAT and FQDESV (reference sequence). The CDR3 region has the DNA TGTGCCAGCAGCTTAGCGGCAGGATCTAACGAGCAGTACTTC. Translation: CASSLAAGSNEQYF.

CDR3 loop: CASSESRDTEAFF. The DNA of the CDR3 is TGTGCCAGCAGTGAATCCAGGGACACTGAAGCTTTCTTT. The V and J genes are TRBV6-4 and TRBJ1-1, with D perhaps TRBD1 (5 bases). The CDR3 runs 13 residues. V gave up 3 bases and J gave up 3 bases, with 8 bases separating them. The germline gives CDR1 MRHNA, CDR2 SNTAGT.

V usage is TRBV19 and J usage is TRBJ2-1; possible D gene TRBD2, 6 bases. The CDR3 length is 14 residues. The V gene lost 6 bases and the J gene lost 8 bases, with 17 bases spanning the gap. Germline loops: CDR1 LNHDA, CDR2 SQIVND (reference sequence). As DNA, the CDR3 is TGTGCCAGTAGGGAAGGCGGAGGGCCCCATGAGCAGTTCTTC. This translates into CASREGGGPHEQFF.

This chain connects TRBV6-5 to TRBJ1-1; 8 nucleotides agree with TRBD1. The ends lost 2 bases at V and 5 bases at J; junction bases unmatched: 7. CDR3 length: 15 amino acids. Germline assignment: CDR1 MNHEY and CDR2 SVGAGI. The CDR3 reads CASSYIRGLRTEAFF. In nucleotides, the CDR3 is TGTGCCAGCAGTTACATCAGGGGGCTCAGGACTGAAGCTTTCTTT.

V usage is TRBV12-3 or TRBV12-4 and J usage is TRBJ2-1, with 11 bases lining up with TRBD2. The CDR3 is made up of 13 amino acids. After removal of 4 bases from V and 10 bases from J, the junction contained 3 bases not matched to a gene. The CDR3 region is CASSWTSGLEQFF. The CDR3 DNA sequence: TGTGCCAGCAGTTGGACTAGCGGGTTAGAGCAGTTCTTC.

With respect to this clone: Other nucleotide sequences from this sample produce the same CDR3. The rearrangement links TRBV18 to TRBJ1-1; 8 bases fit TRBD1. The CDR3 consists of 14 residues. Looked up from germline, CDR1 is KGHSH and CDR2 is LQKENI. Trimming at V came to 1 base and at J to 3 bases, leaving 1 base not matched to a gene. The DNA of the CDR3 is TGTGCCAGCTCACCACTGACAGGGGACACTGAAGCTTTCTTT. Residues: CASSPLTGDTEAFF.